This TCR beta chain was sequenced for a study of CD8+CD57+ T cells in acquired aplastic anemia. Study context: DNA per sorted CD4+ or CD8+ sample ranged about 0.2 to 27.4 ug, averaging 3.2 ug.

Only patients with CD8+CD57+ cell expansion on flow cytometry were chosen for sequencing. The diagnosis in all patients was severe acquired aplastic anemia. All patients were therapy-naive when blood was sampled. This CDR3 has 12 residues. The germline V gene has CDR1 LNHNV and CDR2 YYDKDF (reference sequence). V was cut by 3 bases and J by 5 bases, with 7 bases left in between. TCR beta VDJ combinations and CDR3 sequences were profiled from genomic DNA. From the reads, TCRdb called clonotypes with MiXCR, one entry per CDR3 protein. This sample has approximately 220,000 distinct CDR3 sequences, with 45% to 50% found just once.

Source material: sorted CD4+, CD8+, or CD8+CD57+ T cells (not recorded which) from PBMCs. The rearrangement links TRBV15 to TRBJ1-1; no clear D. This TCR was sampled from a human donor with aplastic anemia. CDR3 in amino acids: CATSSLGTEAFF. The DNA of the CDR3 is TGTGCCACCAGCAGCTTGGGGACTGAAGCTTTCTTT.